Listed below are T cell receptor beta chains from one sample, sequenced in a study of CD8 T cells in Susac syndrome. From the immunoSEQ multiplex PCR reads, TCRdb called clonotypes with MiXCR, one entry per CDR3 protein. Of hundreds of thousands of distinct CDR3 sequences in the sample, almost 85% were seen once. Sequenced material: CD8+ T cells from PBMCs. The receptor set was obtained from a human donor with multiple sclerosis. The CDR3 runs from the conserved cysteine through the conserved F or W. Each record gives: J gene, D gene, clone size, V gene, CDR3 protein, CDR3 DNA. The D gene is left open where the match is weak. Where a row states a size, it is once, few, many or the class of an expanded clone; other rows omit it.

TRBJ2-7,-,-,TRBV5-5,CASSLPYRYEQYF,TGTGCCAGCAGCTTGCCATACAGATACGAGCAGTACTTC
TRBJ2-1,TRBD2,-,TRBV27,CASSWLAGVSFNEQFF,TGTGCCAGCAGTTGGCTAGCGGGAGTCTCATTCAATGAGCAGTTCTTC
TRBJ2-1,-,-,TRBV19,CASSSDSYNEQFF,TGTGCCAGCAGCTCGGACAGCTACAATGAGCAGTTCTTC
TRBJ1-1,-,-,TRBV27,CASSLDLMNTEAFF,TGTGCCAGCAGTTTAGATCTCATGAACACTGAAGCTTTCTTT
TRBJ1-5,-,-,TRBV19,CASSLPGVGQPQHF,TGTGCCAGTAGTTTACCAGGGGTAGGCCAGCCCCAGCATTTT
TRBJ2-5,-,-,TRBV9,CASSVSGSPQETQYF,TGTGCCAGCAGCGTATCAGGGTCCCCCCAAGAGACCCAGTACTTC
TRBJ1-5,-,few,TRBV19,CASSSRGNQPQHF,TGTGCCAGTAGTAGCAGGGGAAATCAGCCCCAGCATTTT
TRBJ1-2,TRBD1,-,TRBV24-1,CAASDLRQGYGYTF,TGTGCCGCCAGTGATTTGCGACAGGGGTATGGCTACACCTTC
TRBJ2-7,-,few,TRBV7-3,CASSFNLYEQYF,TGTGCCAGCAGCTTCAACCTCTACGAGCAGTACTTC
TRBJ2-1,-,-,TRBV15,CATSREARGGTYNEQFF,TGTGCCACCAGCAGAGAGGCGCGGGGTGGGACCTACAATGAGCAGTTCTTC
TRBJ2-3,-,-,TRBV10-3,CAISDRDSSSTDTQYF,TGTGCCATCAGTGACCGAGACTCTTCTAGCACAGATACGCAGTATTTT
TRBJ2-7,-,-,TRBV27,CASSLAGNNYEQYF,TGTGCCAGCAGTTTAGCGGGGAACAACTACGAGCAGTACTTC
TRBJ2-1,-,-,TRBV19,CASSISGGDYNEQFF,TGTGCCAGTAGTATTTCAGGCGGGGATTACAATGAGCAGTTCTTC
TRBJ1-5,-,-,TRBV10-3,CAISDREGNQPQHF,TGTGCCATCAGTGATCGTGAGGGAAATCAGCCCCAGCATTTT
TRBJ2-1,-,-,TRBV28,CASNPPPGQTLEGSYNEQFF,TGTGCCAGCAATCCTCCCCCCGGACAGACCCTCGAGGGCTCCTACAATGAGCAGTTCTTC
TRBJ2-7,TRBD1,-,TRBV27,CASSPWGQGRYEQYF,TGTGCCAGCAGTCCATGGGGACAGGGAAGATACGAGCAGTACTTC